This T cell receptor (beta chain) is drawn from a study of T-cell reconstitution after alpha-beta-depleted transplantation in children listed by TCRdb under 2016. For the wider study: T-cell immune reconstitution after TCRalphabeta/CD19-depleted allogeneic hematopoietic cell transplantation in children was quantitatively tracked in the study by means of TCR repertoire profiling. Study-wide conclusions, independent of this receptor: About two months after transplant, the apparently early recovery of alphabetaT-cell counts reportedly depended on just several hundred clones that had expanded rapidly and came from non-depleted graft cells. Hyperexpanded clone frequencies declined over subsequent months; after one year, T-cell counts and TCRbeta diversity were mostly attributed to newly produced T cells. In some patients, the high TCRbeta diversity seen at day 60 was put down to recipient T cells and intrathymic progenitors that had survived conditioning.

The germline V gene (reference sequence) yields DFQATT for CDR1 and SNEGSKA for CDR2. The CDR3 has 17 amino acids, counting the end cysteine and phenylalanine. The only DNA kept is the CDR3, 51 bases in frame from the first base. V loses 4 bases at its end and J loses 1 base; junction bases beyond the gene matches: 11. The library was produced with PCR. The instrument given in TCRdb is Illumina HiSeq 2500. TCR libraries were prepared with molecular barcoding, using unique molecular identifiers to normalize TCRbeta repertoire quantification. TCRdb trimmed public reads at Q25 via fastp, called clones via MiXCR and kept in-frame beta chains. For every CDR3 protein sequence, its rows merge into one entry that carries the most common genes and DNA. Across this sample there are around 120,000 distinct CDR3 sequences, with 23% seen only once. The top ten hold roughly 10% of the sample. This clonotype has at least ten counts. Its target antigen remains unknown. The sample holds no much larger clone one base away, and base qualities are not on file.

The label giving this sample's treatment or condition can be read as: allogeneic hematopoietic cell transplantation with graft depleted of TCRalphabeta T cells and CD19 B cells. Transplant recipients were children who received TCRalphabeta/CD19-depleted allogeneic hematopoietic cell grafts. The sequence derives from a male patient aged 2 to 10 who had a stem cell transplant for chronic granulomatous disease, so the T cells may come from the graft donor. The sample in question was PBMCs, mostly from graft donor cells, obtained 180 days after TCRalphabeta/CD19-depleted stem cell transplant. The chain is assembled from TRBV20-1 and TRBJ2-5; the central 11 bases match TRBD2. The CDR3 protein is CSAIPGLAARGQETQYF. DNA sequence: TGCAGTGCTATCCCGGGACTAGCGGCTAGGGGCCAAGAGACCCAGTACTTC.